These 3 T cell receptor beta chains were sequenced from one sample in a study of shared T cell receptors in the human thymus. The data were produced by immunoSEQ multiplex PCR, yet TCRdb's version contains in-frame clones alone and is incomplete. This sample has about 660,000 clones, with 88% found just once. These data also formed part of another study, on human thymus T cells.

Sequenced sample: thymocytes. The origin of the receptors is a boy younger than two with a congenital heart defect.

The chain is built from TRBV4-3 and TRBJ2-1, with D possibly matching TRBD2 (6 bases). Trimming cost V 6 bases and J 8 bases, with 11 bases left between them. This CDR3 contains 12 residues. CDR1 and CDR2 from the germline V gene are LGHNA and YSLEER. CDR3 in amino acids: CASRTSLHEQFF. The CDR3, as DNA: TGCGCCAGCAGGACTAGTCTGCATGAGCAGTTCTTC.

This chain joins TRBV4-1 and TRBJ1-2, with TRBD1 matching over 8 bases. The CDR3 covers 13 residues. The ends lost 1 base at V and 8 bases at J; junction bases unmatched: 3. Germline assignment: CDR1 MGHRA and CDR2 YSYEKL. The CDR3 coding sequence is TGCGCCAGCAGCCAAGCACAGGGGGGAGGCTACACCTTC. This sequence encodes CASSQAQGGGYTF.

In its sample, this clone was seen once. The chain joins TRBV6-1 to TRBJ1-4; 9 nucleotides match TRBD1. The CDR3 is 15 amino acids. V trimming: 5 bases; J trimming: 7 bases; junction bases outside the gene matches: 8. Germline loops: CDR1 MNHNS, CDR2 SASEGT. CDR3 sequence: CASSPGTGSSEKLFF. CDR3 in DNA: TGTGCCAGCAGTCCCGGGACAGGGAGCAGTGAAAAACTGTTTTTT.